This T cell receptor (beta chain) came from a study of blood T cell repertoires in COVID-19. Libraries were prepared by immunoSEQ multiplex PCR; TCRdb keeps only in-frame clonotypes and omits some of them. The sample has about 140,000 clones; approximately 88% are singletons. From germline, CDR1 is MNHNS and CDR2 SASEGT. The ends were cut back, 3 bases at V and 4 bases at J, with 9 bases in the middle. This CDR3 has 13 residues. This TCR was sampled from a woman aged 45-60 years with acute or convalescent COVID-19. V is TRBV6-1 and J is TRBJ1-2; no firm D call. The sequenced material came from peripheral blood. CDR3 region: CASSEGSAYGYTF. CDR3 DNA sequence: TGTGCCAGCAGTGAGGGGAGTGCCTATGGCTACACCTTC.